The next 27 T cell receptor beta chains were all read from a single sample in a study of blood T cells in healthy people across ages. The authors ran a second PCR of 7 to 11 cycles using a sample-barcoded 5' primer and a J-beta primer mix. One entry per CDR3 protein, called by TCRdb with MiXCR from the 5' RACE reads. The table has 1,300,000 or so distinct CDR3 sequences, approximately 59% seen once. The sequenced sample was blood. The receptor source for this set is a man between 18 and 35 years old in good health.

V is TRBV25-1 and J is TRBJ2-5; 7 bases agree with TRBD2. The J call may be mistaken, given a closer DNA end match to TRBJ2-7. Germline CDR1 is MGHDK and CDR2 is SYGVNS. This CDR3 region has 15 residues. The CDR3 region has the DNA TGTGCCAGCAGTGAATTCCTAGCGGATACCTACGAGCAGTACTTC. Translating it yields CASSEFLADTYEQYF.

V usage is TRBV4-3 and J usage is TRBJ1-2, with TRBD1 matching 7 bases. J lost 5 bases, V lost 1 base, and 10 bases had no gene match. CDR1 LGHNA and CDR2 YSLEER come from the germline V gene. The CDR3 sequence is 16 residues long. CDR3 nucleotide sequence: TGCGCCAGCAGCCAAGTGGGCCAGGGGGTCGGGTATGGCTACACCTTC. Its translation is CASSQVGQGVGYGYTF.

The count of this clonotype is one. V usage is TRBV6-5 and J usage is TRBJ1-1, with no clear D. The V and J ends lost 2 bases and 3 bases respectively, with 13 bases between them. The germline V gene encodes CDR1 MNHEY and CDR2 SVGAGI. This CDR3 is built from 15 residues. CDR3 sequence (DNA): TGTGCCAGCAGTTACGGCCAGTCCGAGCACACTGAAGCTTTCTTT. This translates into CASSYGQSEHTEAFF.

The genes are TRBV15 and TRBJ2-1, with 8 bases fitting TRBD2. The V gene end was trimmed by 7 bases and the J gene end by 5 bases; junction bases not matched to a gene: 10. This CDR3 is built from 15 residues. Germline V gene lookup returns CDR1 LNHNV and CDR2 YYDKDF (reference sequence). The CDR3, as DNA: TGTGCCACCAACCCGATTAGCGGGATGAACAATGAGCAGTTCTTC. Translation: CATNPISGMNNEQFF.

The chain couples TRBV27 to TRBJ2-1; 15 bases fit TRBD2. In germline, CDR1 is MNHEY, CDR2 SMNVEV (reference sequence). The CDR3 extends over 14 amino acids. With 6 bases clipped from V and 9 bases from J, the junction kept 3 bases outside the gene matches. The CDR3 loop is CASRGLAGGGEQFF. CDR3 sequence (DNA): TGTGCCAGCAGGGGACTAGCGGGGGGTGGTGAGCAGTTCTTC.

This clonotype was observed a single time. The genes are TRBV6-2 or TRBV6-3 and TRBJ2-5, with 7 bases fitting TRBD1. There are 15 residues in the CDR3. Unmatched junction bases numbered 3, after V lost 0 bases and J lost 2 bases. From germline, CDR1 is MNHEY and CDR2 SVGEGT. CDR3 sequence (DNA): TGTGCCAGCAGTTACTCGAGGGGACAGCAAGAGACCCAGTACTTC. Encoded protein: CASSYSRGQQETQYF.

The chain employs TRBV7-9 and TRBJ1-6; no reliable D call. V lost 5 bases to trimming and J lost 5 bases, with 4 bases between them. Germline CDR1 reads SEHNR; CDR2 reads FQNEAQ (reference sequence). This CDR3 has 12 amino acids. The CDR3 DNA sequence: TGTGCCAGCAGCCCGAATAATTCACCCCTCCACTTT. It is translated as CASSPNNSPLHF.

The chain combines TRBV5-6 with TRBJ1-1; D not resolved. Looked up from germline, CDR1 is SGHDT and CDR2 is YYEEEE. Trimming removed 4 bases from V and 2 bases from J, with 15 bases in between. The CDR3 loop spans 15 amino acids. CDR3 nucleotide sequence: TGTGCCAGCAGCGCGGCTGACGGAGTTAACACTGAAGCTTTCTTT. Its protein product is CASSAADGVNTEAFF.

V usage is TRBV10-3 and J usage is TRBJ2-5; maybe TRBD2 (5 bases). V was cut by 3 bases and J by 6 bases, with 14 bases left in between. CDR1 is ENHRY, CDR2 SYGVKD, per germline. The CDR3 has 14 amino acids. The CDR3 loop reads CAISDPLAGQTQYF. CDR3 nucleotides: TGTGCCATCAGTGACCCCCTAGCTGGGCAGACCCAGTACTTC.

The CDR3: CASSSRDATDTQYF. The CDR3 coding sequence is TGTGCCAGCAGTTCCCGGGACGCCACAGATACGCAGTATTTT. V usage is TRBV12-3 or TRBV12-4 and J usage is TRBJ2-3, with D possibly called TRBD1 or TRBD2 (5 bases each). The V and J ends lost 4 bases and 2 bases respectively, with 10 bases between them. CDR3 length: 14 amino acids.

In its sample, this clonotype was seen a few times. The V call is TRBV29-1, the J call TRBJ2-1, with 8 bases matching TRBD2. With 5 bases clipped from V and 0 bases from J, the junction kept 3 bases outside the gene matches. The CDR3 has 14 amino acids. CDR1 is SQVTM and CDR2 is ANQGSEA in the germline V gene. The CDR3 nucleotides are TGCAGCGTTAGCGGGAGAGACTCCTACAATGAGCAGTTCTTC. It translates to CSVSGRDSYNEQFF.

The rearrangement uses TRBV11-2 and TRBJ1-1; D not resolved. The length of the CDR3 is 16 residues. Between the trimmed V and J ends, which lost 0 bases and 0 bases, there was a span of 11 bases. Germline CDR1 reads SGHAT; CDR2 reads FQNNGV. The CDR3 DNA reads TGTGCCAGCAGCTTAGAGGGGATCAGATTGAACACTGAAGCTTTCTTT. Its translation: CASSLEGIRLNTEAFF.

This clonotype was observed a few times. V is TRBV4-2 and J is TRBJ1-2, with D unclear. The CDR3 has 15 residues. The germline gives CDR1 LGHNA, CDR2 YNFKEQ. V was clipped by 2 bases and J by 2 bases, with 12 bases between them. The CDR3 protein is CASSQMGGPNYGYTF. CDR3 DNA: TGTGCCAGCAGCCAAATGGGCGGTCCCAACTATGGCTACACCTTC.

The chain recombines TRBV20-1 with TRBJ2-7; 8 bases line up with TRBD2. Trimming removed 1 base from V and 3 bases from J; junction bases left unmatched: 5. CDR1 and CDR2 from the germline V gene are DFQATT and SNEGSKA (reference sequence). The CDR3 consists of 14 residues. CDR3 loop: CSARAVAGLYEQYF. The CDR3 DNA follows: TGCAGTGCTAGAGCGGTAGCGGGGCTCTACGAGCAGTACTTC.

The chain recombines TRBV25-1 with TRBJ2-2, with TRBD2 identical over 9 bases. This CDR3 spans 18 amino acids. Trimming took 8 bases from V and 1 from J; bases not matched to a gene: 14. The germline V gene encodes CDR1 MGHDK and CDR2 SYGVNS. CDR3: CASGTYYSGRENTGELFF. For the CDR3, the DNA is TGTGCCAGCGGTACCTACTATAGCGGGAGAGAGAACACCGGGGAGCTGTTTTTT. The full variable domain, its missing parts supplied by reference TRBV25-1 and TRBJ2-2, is EADIYQTPRYLVIGTGKKITLECSQTMGHDKMYWYQQDPGMELHLIHYSYGVNSTEKGDLSSESTVSRIRTEHFPLTLESARPSHTSQYLCASGTYYSGRENTGELFFGEGSRLTVL.

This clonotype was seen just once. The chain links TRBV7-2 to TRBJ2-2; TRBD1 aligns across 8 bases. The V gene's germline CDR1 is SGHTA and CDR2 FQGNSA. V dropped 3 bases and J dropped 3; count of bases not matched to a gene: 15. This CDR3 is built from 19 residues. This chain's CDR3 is CASSFGIGPDREDTGELFF. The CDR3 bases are TGTGCCAGCAGCTTCGGAATCGGGCCGGACAGGGAAGACACCGGGGAGCTGTTTTTT.

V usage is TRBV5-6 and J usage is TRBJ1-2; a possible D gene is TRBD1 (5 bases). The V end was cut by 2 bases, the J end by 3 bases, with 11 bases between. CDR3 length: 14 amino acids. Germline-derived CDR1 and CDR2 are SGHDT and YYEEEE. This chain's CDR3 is CASSFIDSYYGYTF. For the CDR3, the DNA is TGTGCCAGCAGCTTTATAGACAGTTACTATGGCTACACCTTC.

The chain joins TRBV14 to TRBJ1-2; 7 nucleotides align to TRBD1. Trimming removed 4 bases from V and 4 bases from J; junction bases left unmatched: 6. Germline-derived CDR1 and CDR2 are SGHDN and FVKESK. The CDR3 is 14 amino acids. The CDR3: CASSPTGTSYGYTF. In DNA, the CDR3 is TGTGCCAGCAGCCCGACAGGGACTTCCTATGGCTACACCTTC.

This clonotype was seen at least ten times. The CDR3 nucleotides are TGTGCCAGCAGCCAAGGGCGGGGAGACACAGATACGCAGTATTTT. Amino acid sequence: CASSQGRGDTDTQYF. The rearrangement joins TRBV3-1 to TRBJ2-3, with D tentatively TRBD2 (6 bases). Trimming pared 1 base from V and 2 bases from J, leaving 10 bases between. Germline assignment: CDR1 LGHDT and CDR2 YNNKEL (reference sequence). The length of the CDR3 is 15 residues.

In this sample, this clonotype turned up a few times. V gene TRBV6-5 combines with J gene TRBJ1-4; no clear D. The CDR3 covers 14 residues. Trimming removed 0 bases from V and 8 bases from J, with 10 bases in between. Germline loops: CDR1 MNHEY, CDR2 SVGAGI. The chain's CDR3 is CASSYSIGGEKLFF. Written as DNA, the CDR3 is TGTGCCAGCAGTTACTCGATTGGTGGGGAAAAACTGTTTTTT.

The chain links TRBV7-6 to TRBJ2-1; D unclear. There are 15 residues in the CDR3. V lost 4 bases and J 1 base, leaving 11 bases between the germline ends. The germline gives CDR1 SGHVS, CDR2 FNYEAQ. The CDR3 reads CASSSPVGSYNEQFF. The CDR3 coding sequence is TGTGCCAGCAGCTCCCCTGTGGGATCCTACAATGAGCAGTTCTTC.

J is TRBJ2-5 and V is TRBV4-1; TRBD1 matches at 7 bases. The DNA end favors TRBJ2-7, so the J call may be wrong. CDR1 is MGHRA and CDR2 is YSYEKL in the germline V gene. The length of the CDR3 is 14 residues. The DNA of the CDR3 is TGCGCCAGCAGCCAAGGCGTAGGGGGCGGCGAGCAGTACTTC. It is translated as CASSQGVGGGEQYF.

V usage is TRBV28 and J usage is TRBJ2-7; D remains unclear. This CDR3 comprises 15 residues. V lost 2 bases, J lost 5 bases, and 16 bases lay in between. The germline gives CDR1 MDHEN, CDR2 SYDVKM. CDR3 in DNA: TGTGCCAGCAGTTTAGCCGCGGACCCCCTAAACGAGCAGTACTTC. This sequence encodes CASSLAADPLNEQYF.

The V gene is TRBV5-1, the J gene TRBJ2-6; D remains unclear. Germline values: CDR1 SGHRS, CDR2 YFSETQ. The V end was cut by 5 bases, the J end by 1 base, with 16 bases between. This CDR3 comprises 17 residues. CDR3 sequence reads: CASSAKPLGSGANVLTF. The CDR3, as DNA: TGCGCCAGCAGTGCAAAACCCCTAGGGTCTGGGGCCAACGTCCTGACTTTC.

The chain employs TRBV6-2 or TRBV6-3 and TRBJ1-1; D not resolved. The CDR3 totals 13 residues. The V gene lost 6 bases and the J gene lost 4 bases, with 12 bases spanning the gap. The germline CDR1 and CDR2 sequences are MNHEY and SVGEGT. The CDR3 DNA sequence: TGTGCCAGCAGCGACGGGATCGGCACTGAAGCTTTCTTT. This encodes CASSDGIGTEAFF.

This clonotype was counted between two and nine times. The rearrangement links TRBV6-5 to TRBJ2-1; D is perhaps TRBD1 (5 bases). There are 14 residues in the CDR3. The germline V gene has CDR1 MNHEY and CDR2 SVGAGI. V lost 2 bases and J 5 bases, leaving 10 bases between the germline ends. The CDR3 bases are TGTGCCAGCAGTTACCGGTCAGGGAACAATGAGCAGTTCTTC. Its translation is CASSYRSGNNEQFF.

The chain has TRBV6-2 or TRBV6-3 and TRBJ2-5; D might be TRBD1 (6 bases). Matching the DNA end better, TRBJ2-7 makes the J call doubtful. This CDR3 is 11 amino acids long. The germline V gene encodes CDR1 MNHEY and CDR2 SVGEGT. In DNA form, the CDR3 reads TGTGCCACGGCACAGGGTAGCGAGCAGTACTTC. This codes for CATAQGSEQYF.